The present entry profiles one T cell receptor (beta chain) with its context. In the authors' workflow: From ImmunoSEQ came sequences covering only the junction and carrying no quality scores, so filtering differed. TCRdb's copy holds only in-frame clones and misses some; the assay was immunoSEQ multiplex PCR. That table is the source of V, J and clone size, and D and trimming were worked out from the DNA. The sample has over a million clones; approximately 68% are singletons. This CDR3 comprises 13 residues. V was pared by 3 bases and J by 9 bases, with 15 bases between. CDR1 is WSHSY, CDR2 SAAADI, per germline. CD4+ cells yielded CD45RA+ naive and CD45RA-negative memory subsets. This record belongs to a study of shared clonotypes between healthy human individuals.

This rearrangement joins TRBV10-2 to TRBJ2-7; the D gene is possibly TRBD1 (5 bases). The material sequenced was memory CD4+ T cells sorted from blood. Indicated subset: CD45RA-negative fraction. The clonotype was recovered from a man aged 18 to 29 in good health. CDR3 in amino acids: CASSEGARVRQYF. For the CDR3, the DNA is TGCGCCAGCAGTGAAGGTGCCAGGGTAAGGCAGTACTTC.